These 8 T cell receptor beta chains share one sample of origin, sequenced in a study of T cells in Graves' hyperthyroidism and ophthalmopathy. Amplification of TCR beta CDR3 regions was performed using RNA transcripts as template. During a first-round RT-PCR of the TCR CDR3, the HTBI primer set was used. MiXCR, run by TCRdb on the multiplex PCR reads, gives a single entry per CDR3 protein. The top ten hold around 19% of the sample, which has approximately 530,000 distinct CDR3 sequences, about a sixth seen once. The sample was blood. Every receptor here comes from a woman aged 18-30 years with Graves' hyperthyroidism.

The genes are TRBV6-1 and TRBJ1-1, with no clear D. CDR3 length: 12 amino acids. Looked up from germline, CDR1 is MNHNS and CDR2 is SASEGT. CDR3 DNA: TGTGCAGTCTACACCCTGGCTTCGAGGGCTTTCTTT. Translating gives CAVYTLASRAFF.

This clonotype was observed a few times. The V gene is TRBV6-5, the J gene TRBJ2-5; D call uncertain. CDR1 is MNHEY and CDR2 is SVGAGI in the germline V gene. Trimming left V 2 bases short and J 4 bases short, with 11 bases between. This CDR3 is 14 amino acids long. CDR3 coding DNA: TGTGCCAGCAGTTACGTGGCCCCCCCAGAGACCCAGTACTTC. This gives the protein CASSYVAPPETQYF.

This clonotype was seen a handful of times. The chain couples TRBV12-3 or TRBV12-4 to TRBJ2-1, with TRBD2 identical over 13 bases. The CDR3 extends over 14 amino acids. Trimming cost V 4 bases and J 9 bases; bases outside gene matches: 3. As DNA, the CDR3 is TGTGCCAGCAGTTCGGGACTAGCGGGGAGTGAGCAGTTCTTC. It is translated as CASSSGLAGSEQFF.

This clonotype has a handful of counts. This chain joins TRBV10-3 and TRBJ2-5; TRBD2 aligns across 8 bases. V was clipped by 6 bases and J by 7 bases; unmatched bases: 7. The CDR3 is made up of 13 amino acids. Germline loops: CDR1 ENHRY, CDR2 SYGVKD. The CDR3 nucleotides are TGTGCCATCAGGGAGACTAGCGCGGGGACCCAGTACTTC. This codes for CAIRETSAGTQYF.

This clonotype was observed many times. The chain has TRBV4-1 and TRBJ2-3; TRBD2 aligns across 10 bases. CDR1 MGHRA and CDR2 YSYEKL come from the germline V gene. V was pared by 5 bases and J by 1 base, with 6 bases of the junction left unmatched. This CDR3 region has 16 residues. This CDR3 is CASSKWSGRGTDTQYF. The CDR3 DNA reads TGCGCCAGCAGCAAATGGAGCGGGAGGGGCACAGATACGCAGTATTTT.

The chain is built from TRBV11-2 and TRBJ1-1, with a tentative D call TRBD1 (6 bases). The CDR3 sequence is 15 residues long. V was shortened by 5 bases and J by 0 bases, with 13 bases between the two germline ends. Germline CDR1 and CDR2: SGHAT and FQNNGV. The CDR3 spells CASSPGQSMNTEAFF. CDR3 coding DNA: TGTGCCAGCAGCCCCGGACAGTCGATGAACACTGAAGCTTTCTTT.

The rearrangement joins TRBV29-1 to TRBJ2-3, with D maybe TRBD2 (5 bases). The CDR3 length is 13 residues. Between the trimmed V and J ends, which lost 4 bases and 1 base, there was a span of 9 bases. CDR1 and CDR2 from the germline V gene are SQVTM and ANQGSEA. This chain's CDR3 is CSVGGGGTDTQYF. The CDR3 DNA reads TGCAGCGTTGGTGGAGGTGGCACAGATACGCAGTATTTT.

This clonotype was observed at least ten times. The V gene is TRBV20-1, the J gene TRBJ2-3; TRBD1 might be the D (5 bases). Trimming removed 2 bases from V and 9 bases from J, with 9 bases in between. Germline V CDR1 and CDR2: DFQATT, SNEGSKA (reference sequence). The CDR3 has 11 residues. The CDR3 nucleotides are TGCAGTGCTAGAAGGGGCGAGACGCAGTATTTT. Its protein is CSARRGETQYF.